What follows is one TCR beta chain and its context. Its antigen remains unknown. Data came from immunoSEQ multiplex PCR; TCRdb stores just in-frame clones and leaves some out. The data show around 79,000 clones, about 63% seen once. The germline gives CDR1 SGHAT, CDR2 FQNNGV. Trimming at V came to 1 base and at J to 6 bases, leaving 7 bases not matched to a gene. This CDR3 contains 15 residues. This specimen comes from a study of shared clonotypes between healthy human individuals. Study-level findings and limits: A reduction in generation probabilities was seen for non-shared clonotypes relative to those shared by all four donors.

The sequence was obtained from a man between 25 and 39 years old in good health. The sample was memory CD8+ T cells sorted from blood. Described subset: CD45RO+ cells pooled with CCR7-negative TemRA cells. This chain connects TRBV11-2 to TRBJ2-7; 9 positions agree with TRBD2. In nucleotides, the CDR3 is TGTGCCAGCAGCTTAGCAGCGGGAGGTAGGCTCGAGCAGTACTTC. As protein: CASSLAAGGRLEQYF. The whole variable domain, filled in from reference TRBV11-2 and TRBJ2-7, reads EAGVAQSPRYKIIEKRQSVAFWCNPISGHATLYWYQQILGQGPKLLIQFQNNGVVDDSQLPKDRFSAERLKGVDSTLKIQPAKLEDSAVYLCASSLAAGGRLEQYFGPGTRLTVT.